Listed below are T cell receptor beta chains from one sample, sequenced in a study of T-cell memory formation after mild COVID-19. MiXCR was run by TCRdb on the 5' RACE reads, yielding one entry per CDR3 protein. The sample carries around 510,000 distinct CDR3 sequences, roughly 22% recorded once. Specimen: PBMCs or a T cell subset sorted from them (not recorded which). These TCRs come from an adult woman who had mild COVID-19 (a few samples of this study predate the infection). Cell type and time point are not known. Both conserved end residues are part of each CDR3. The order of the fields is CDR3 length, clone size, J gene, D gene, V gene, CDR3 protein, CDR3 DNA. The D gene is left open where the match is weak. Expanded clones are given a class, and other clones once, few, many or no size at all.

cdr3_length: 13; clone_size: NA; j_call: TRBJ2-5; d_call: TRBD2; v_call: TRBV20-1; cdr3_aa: CSARLAGQETQYF; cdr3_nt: TGCAGTGCTAGGCTAGCGGGGCAAGAGACCCAGTACTTC
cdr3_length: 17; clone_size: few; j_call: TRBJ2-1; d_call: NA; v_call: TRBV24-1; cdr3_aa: CATSDKLHSGEYNEQFF; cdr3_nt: TGTGCCACCAGTGACAAGCTCCATAGCGGAGAATACAATGAGCAGTTCTTC
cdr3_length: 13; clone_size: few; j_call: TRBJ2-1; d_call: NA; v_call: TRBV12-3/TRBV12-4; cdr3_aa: CASSFTSNPEQFF; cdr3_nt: TGTGCCAGCAGCTTTACTAGCAATCCTGAGCAGTTCTTC
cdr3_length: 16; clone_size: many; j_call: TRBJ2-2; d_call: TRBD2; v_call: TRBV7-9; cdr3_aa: CASSSIGTSSTGELFF; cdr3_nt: TGTGCCAGCAGCTCTATCGGGACTAGCAGCACCGGGGAGCTGTTTTTT
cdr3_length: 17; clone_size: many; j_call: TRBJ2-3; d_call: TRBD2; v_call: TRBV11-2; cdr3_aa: CASSPTLAGGPADTQYF; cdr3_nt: TGTGCCAGCAGCCCGACACTAGCGGGAGGGCCCGCAGATACGCAGTATTTT
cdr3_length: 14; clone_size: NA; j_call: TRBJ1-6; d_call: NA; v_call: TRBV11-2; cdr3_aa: CASSYRDLGSPLHF; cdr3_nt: TGTGCCAGCAGCTATCGGGACCTCGGGTCACCCCTCCACTTT
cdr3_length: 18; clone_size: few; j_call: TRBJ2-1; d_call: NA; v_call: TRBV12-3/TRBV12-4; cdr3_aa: CASSPHPRDIWTHNEQFF; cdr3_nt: TGTGCCAGCAGTCCACACCCCCGGGACATATGGACCCACAATGAGCAGTTCTTC
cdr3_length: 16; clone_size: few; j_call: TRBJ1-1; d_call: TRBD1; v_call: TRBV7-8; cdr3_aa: CASTLGRQGRNTEAFF; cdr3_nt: TGTGCCAGCACCTTGGGGCGACAGGGTAGGAACACTGAAGCTTTCTTT
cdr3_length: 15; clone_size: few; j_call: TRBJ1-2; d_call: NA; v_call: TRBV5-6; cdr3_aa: CASRGKGRQNYGYTF; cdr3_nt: TGTGCCAGCAGGGGGAAGGGACGGCAAAACTATGGCTACACCTTC
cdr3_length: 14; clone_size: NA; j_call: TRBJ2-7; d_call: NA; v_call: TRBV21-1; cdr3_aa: CASSKGDGSHEQYF; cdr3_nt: TGTGCCAGCAGCAAAGGCGACGGGAGCCACGAGCAGTACTTC
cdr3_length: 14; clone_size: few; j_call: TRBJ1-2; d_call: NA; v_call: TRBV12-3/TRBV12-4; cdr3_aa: CASSSLGRGNGYTF; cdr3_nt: TGTGCCAGCAGTTCCCTAGGGCGTGGTAATGGCTACACCTTC
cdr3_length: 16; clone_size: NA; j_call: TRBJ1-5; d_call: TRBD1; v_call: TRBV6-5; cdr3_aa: CASSLRFRGLNQPQHF; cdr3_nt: TGTGCCAGCAGTTTACGCTTCAGGGGGCTCAATCAGCCCCAGCATTTT
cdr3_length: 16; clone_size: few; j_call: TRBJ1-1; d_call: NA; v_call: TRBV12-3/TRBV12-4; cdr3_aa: CASSPLGQTINTEAFF; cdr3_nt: TGTGCCAGCAGTCCTCTCGGACAGACTATTAACACTGAAGCTTTCTTT
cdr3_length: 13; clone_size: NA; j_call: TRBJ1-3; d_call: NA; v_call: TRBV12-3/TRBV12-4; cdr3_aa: CASSSGAWNTIYF; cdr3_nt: TGTGCCAGCAGTTCAGGGGCTTGGAACACCATATATTTT
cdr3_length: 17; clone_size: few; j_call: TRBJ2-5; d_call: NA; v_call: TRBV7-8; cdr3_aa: CASSSRRGAALGETQYF; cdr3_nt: TGTGCCAGCAGCTCTAGGAGGGGAGCCGCCCTCGGGGAGACCCAGTACTTC
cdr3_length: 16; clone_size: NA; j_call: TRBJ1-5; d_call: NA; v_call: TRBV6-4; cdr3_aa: CASAPISGRRNQPQHF; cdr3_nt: TGTGCCAGCGCTCCCATTTCAGGGCGCCGCAATCAGCCCCAGCATTTT
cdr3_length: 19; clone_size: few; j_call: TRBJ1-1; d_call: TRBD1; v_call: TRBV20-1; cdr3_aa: CSARMAHRGPEFMNTEAFF; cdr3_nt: TGCAGTGCTAGAATGGCCCACAGGGGGCCAGAATTTATGAACACTGAAGCTTTCTTT
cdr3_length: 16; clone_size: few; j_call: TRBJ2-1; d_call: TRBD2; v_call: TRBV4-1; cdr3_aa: CASSQPGLAVNNEQFF; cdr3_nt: TGCGCCAGCAGCCAACCGGGACTAGCGGTGAACAATGAGCAGTTCTTC
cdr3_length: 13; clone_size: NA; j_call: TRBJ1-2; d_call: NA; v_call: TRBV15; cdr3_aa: CATSAQGNYGYTF; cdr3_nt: TGTGCCACCAGCGCACAGGGTAACTATGGCTACACCTTC
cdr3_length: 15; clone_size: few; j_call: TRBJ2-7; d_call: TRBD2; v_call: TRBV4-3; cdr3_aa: CASSQDRPSGYEQYF; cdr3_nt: TGCGCCAGCAGCCAAGATCGGCCTAGCGGCTACGAGCAGTACTTC
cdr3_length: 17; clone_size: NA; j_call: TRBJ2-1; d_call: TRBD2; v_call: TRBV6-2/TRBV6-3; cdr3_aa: CASSPTLSGRRYNEQFF; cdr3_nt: TGTGCCAGCAGCCCTACCCTTAGCGGGAGACGGTACAATGAGCAGTTCTTC
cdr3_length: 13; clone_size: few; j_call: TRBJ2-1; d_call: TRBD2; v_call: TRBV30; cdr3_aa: CAWNLLAGDEQFF; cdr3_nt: TGTGCCTGGAACCTACTAGCGGGGGATGAGCAGTTCTTC
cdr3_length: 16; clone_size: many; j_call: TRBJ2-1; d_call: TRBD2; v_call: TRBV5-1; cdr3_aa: CASSLAPSGGYNEQFF; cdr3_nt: TGCGCCAGCAGCTTGGCTCCTAGCGGGGGATACAATGAGCAGTTCTTC
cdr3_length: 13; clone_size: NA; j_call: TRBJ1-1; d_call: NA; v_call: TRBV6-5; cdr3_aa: CASSNFRDTEAFF; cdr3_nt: TGTGCCAGCAGTAACTTTAGGGACACTGAAGCTTTCTTT
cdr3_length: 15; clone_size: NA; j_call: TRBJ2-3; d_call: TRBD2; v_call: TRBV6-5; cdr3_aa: CASRVSSGRGDTQYF; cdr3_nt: TGTGCCAGCAGGGTATCTAGCGGGAGAGGAGATACGCAGTATTTT
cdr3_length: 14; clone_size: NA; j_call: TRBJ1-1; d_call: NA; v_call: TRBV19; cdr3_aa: CASSAGQGYTEAFF; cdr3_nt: TGTGCCAGTAGTGCCGGGCAGGGGTACACTGAAGCTTTCTTT
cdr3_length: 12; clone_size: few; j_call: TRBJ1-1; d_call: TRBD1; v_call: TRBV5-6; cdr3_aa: CASSLGMDRAFF; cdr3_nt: TGTGCCAGCAGCTTGGGGATGGACAGGGCTTTCTTT
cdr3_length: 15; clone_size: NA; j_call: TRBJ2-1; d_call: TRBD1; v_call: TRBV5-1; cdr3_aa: CASSPGDRADNEQFF; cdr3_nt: TGCGCCAGCAGCCCGGGGGACAGGGCAGACAATGAGCAGTTCTTC
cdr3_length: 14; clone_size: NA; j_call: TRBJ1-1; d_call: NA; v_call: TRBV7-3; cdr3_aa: CASSLLQLNTEAFF; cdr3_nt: TGTGCCAGCAGCTTACTCCAGTTGAACACTGAAGCTTTCTTT
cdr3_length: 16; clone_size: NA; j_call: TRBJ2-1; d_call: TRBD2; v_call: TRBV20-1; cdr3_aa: CSASGTSGFRRREQFF; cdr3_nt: TGCAGTGCTAGTGGGACTAGCGGATTCCGACGGCGGGAGCAGTTCTTC
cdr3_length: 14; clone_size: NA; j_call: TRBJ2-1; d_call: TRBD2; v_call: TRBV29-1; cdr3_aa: CSTSGGADPNEQFF; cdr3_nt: TGCAGCACTAGCGGGGGGGCGGACCCCAATGAGCAGTTCTTC
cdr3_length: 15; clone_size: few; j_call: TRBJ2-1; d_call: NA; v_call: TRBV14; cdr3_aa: CASSQVAGEYNEQFF; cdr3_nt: TGTGCCAGCAGCCAAGTCGCGGGCGAATACAATGAGCAGTTCTTC
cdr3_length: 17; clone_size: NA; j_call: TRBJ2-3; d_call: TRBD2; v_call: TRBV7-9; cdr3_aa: CASSRGLSGARVGTQYF; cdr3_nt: TGTGCCAGCAGCCGAGGACTTAGCGGGGCGAGAGTGGGTACGCAGTATTTT
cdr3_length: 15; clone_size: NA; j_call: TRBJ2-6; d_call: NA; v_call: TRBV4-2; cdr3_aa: CASSQGSSGANVLTF; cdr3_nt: TGTGCCAGCAGCCAAGGGAGCTCTGGGGCCAACGTCCTGACTTTC
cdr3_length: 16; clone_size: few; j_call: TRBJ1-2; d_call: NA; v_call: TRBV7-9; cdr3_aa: CASSLGSGQGTYGYTF; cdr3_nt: TGTGCCAGCAGCTTAGGTAGCGGGCAGGGTACCTATGGCTACACCTTC
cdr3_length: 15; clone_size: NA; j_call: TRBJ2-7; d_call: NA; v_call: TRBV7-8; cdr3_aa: CASSPIQDFAYEQYF; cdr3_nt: TGTGCCAGCAGCCCGATTCAAGACTTTGCCTACGAGCAGTACTTC
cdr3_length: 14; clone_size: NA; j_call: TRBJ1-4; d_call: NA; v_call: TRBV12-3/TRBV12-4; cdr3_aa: CASSFGGLDEKLFF; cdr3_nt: TGTGCCAGCAGTTTCGGTGGCCTGGATGAAAAACTGTTTTTT
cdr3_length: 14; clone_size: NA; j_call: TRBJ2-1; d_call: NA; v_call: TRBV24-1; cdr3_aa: CATTARGFDNEQFF; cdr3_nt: TGTGCCACCACAGCGCGGGGATTTGACAATGAGCAGTTCTTC
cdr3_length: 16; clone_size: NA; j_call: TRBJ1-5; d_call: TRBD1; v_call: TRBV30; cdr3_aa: CAWREGTGLSNQPQHF; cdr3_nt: TGTGCCTGGAGGGAAGGGACAGGGCTTAGCAATCAGCCCCAGCATTTT
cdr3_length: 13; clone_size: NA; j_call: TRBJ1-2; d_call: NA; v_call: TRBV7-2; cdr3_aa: CASRQQGGYGYTF; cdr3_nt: TGTGCCAGCAGGCAACAGGGCGGCTATGGCTACACCTTC
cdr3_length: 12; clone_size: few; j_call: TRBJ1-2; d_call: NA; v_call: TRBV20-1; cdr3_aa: CSAPLANYGYTF; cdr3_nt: TGCAGTGCGCCTTTAGCTAACTATGGCTACACCTTC
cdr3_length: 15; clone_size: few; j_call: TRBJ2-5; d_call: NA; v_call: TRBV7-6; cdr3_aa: CASSSTTGAAETQYF; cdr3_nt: TGTGCCAGCAGCTCTACGACCGGGGCGGCGGAGACCCAGTACTTC
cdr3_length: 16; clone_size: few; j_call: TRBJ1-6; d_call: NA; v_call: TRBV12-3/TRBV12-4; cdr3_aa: CASSFGTTASASPLHF; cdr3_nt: TGTGCCAGCAGTTTCGGGACGACCGCCTCCGCCTCACCCCTCCACTTT
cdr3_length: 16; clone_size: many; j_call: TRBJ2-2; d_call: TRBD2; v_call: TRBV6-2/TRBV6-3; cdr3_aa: CASKELAGAGTGELFF; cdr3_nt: TGTGCCAGCAAAGAACTAGCGGGAGCAGGCACCGGGGAGCTGTTTTTT
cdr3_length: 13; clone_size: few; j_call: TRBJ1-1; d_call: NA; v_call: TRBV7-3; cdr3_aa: CASSLAGEAEAFF; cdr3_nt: TGTGCCAGCAGCTTGGCAGGGGAAGCTGAAGCTTTCTTT
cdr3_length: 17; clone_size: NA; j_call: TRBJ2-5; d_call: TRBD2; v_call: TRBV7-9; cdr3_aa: CASSLTGLAGGVETQYF; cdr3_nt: TGTGCCAGCAGCTTAACTGGACTAGCGGGGGGTGTGGAGACCCAGTACTTC
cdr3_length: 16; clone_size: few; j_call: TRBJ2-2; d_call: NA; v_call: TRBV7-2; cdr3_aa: CASSSARGLYTGELFF; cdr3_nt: TGTGCCAGCAGTTCCGCACGGGGGCTATACACCGGGGAGCTGTTTTTT
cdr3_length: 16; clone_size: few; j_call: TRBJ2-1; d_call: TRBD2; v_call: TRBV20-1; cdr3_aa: CSARPRLAGHYNEQFF; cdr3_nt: TGCAGTGCTAGACCTCGACTAGCGGGTCACTACAATGAGCAGTTCTTC
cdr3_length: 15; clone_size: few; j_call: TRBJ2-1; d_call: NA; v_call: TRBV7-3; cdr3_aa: CASSLSSELYNEQFF; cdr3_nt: TGTGCCAGCAGCTTGTCTAGCGAACTCTACAATGAGCAGTTCTTC
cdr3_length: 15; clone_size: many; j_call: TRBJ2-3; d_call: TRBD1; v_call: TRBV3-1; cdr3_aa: CASSPTGTSTDTQYF; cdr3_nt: TGTGCCAGCAGCCCGACAGGGACAAGCACAGATACGCAGTATTTT
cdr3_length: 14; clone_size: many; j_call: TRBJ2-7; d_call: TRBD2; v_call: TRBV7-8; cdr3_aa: CASSLTSGTYEQYF; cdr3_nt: TGTGCCAGCAGCTTAACTAGCGGAACTTACGAGCAGTACTTC
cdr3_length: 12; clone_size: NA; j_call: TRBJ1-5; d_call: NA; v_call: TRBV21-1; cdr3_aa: CASRGRAQPQHF; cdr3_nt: TGTGCCAGCAGAGGACGAGCTCAGCCCCAGCATTTT
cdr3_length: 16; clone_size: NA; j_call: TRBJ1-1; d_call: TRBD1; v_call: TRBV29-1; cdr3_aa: CSADRDSLPSCAEAFF; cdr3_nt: TGCAGCGCAGACAGGGACAGCCTACCGTCTTGTGCTGAAGCTTTCTTT
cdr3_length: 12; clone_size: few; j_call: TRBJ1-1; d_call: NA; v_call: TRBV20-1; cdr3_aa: CSAPRDYTEAFF; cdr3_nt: TGCAGTGCCCCGAGGGATTACACTGAAGCTTTCTTT